The entry that follows covers one TCR beta chain sequence. This clone was counted a few times. The antigen this receptor binds is unknown. No quality values exist for individual bases; no much larger clone is one base distant. The data are from a study of cytomegalovirus exposure and HLA in healthy donors (dated by TCRdb to between 2016 and 2019). The study in broad terms: In an earlier analysis of fewer than 750 of the donors, around 300 Gb of sequence data and 120 million or so unique TCR beta sequences from 150 million to 200 million T cells were reported. Approximately 300 gigabases of sequencing data and around 80 million unique TCR sequences made up an early release that covered 500 to 700 HLA-typed donors. Of the 300 to 450 genotyped donors, roughly 76% were placed in the genetic ancestry cluster associated with self-reported Caucasian donors. The study aimed to test whether signatures of past pathogen exposure could be identified by cataloging public T cell receptors. The study profiled the T cell repertoires of fewer than 850 subjects by immunosequencing and related them to cytomegalovirus serostatus. Besides the first cohort of some 670 subjects, a separate validation cohort made up of over 95 different subjects was used. The study combined high-throughput TCR immunosequencing, statistical association of individual TCRs with disease status, and machine learning to predict cytomegalovirus infection status. In a later analysis, previously published TCR beta repertoires from several hundred donors were re-analyzed and high-resolution HLA genotyping was added so that TCR occurrence patterns could be studied. The later analysis used no new phenotypic data to find candidate immune exposures, relying instead on TCR beta sequences and their occurrence across donors. An earlier analysis of 587 of the donors applied high-throughput TCR beta sequencing to assess whether each TCR beta V gene segment acted as functional or pseudogenic. Donor age, sex, ethnicity and CMV serostatus were collected together with the repertoire data. Genome-wide SNP genotypes for about 65% of the 666 donors were used in a later genetic analysis, which treated that subset as a discovery cohort. All discovery cohort repertoires had been generated on a single sequencing platform. Both class I and class II loci were covered by HLA typing, at four-digit resolution. The number of typed donors differed by locus: 629-630 for A, B, C, DRB1 and DQB1; some 540 for DQA1; about 600 for DPA1; and around 490 for DPB1. About 5 DR-DQ haplotypes were handled as single units for association and clustering, since linkage in the cohort was strong. Among 300 to 450 genotyped donors of the cohort, an average of roughly 240,000 unique TCR beta nucleotide sequences were sequenced per donor, around 18% of them non-productive. Beyond this particular receptor, the publication reports: In the study, 150 to 200 TCR beta chains were listed as associated with cytomegalovirus. A group of highly shared sequence variants was considered likely to be a technical artifact of the sequencing pipeline. An earlier analysis of some 560 of the donors showed that most TCR beta V segments appeared in productive rearrangements either about 87% or about 30% of the time, which broadly matched IMGT annotations. When HLA alleles, especially DR and DQ, strongly co-occurred, attributing TCR associations to individual alleles was difficult. According to a later analysis, parvovirus B19, influenza, CMV and Epstein-Barr virus appeared linked to several top co-occurrence clusters. Because counts were too low, fewer than 20 rarely observed V segments, including chromosome 9 orphons, were excluded from the earlier analysis of several hundred of the donors. In a later analysis, HLA-associated TCR beta chains were found to be more clonally expanded and to have lower generation probabilities than equally common non-associated chains. In a later analysis, most CMV-associated TCR beta chains were found to appear HLA-restricted, with HLA associations seemingly driven largely by CMV exposure. According to a later genetic analysis, donors in an Asian-associated ancestry cluster had fewer N-insertions in productive TCRs than the roughly 670-donor mean. Most TCR sequences were seen in very few donors, while some public TCRs were found in many individuals. A later analysis associated 15,000 or so TCR beta sequences with specific HLA alleles at a false discovery rate of 0.05. A further reported finding was that TCR beta sequences accurately predicted the HLA-A and HLA-B alleles for most subjects in the first cohort. For the cohort, immune exposure information was limited to CMV serostatus. In a later analysis, TCR association rates were found to vary across HLA loci, with the most associated TCRs seen for DRB1 alleles and the fewest for HLA-C alleles. The 87-base-pair reads could not distinguish some IMGT-functional V segments, including TRBV6-2 and TRBV6-3, so those segments were excluded. A later genetic analysis associated a missense DCLRE1C variant with V-gene and J-gene trimming of TCR beta chains, and an independent cohort replicated the association. It was suggested by the authors that the approach could potentially be generalized to other disease states and immunological phenotypes. The classifier was reported to diagnose cytomegalovirus status with high specificity and sensitivity in both the original cohort and the validation cohort. In this cohort, only TCR beta chains were sequenced, and detectable features were limited by the absence of alpha or paired-chain data. A few of the identified cytomegalovirus-associated TCR beta chains were confirmed in vitro to be specific for cytomegalovirus antigens. The presence/absence analyses assumed that sequencing depth was roughly uniform across donors, and that assumption may not be true. Because some donors lacked HLA typing at each locus, the association tests relied only on the typed subset. Linkage disequilibrium might explain the correlated functional status among segregating V segments, but an unknown experimental factor could not be ruled out.

Libraries were constructed by the immunoSEQ multiplex PCR assay. The multiplex PCR relied on a mix of 60 forward primers for TCR Vbeta segments and 13 reverse primers for TCR Jbeta segments. The CDR3 region of rearranged TCR beta genes was amplified from genomic DNA with a multiplex PCR assay. The Illumina HiSeq System was used to sequence the amplified TCR beta libraries as 87-base-pair reads. From the authors' description of their analysis: In a later analysis, approximately 74 million unique TCR beta chains were counted across the 650 to 750 repertoires, and roughly 11 million of these chains were shared by at least two donors. To remove PCR and sequencing errors, raw reads were error-corrected and collapsed into unique sequences using a nearest-neighbor algorithm that merged closely related sequences. Alignment of CDR3 sequences to IMGT reference sequences was used to assign V, D and J gene segments. For a sequence to be retained, a match of at least six nucleotides to both a V gene segment and a J gene segment was required. Rearrangements were classified as productive when the CDR3 lacked stop codons and remained in frame with V and J, and all other rearrangements were classified as non-productive. Following IMGT convention, CDR3 was defined as the stretch from the second conserved V-encoded cysteine to the conserved J-encoded phenylalanine. In an earlier analysis of more than 550 of the donors, sequences lacking an unambiguous match to a single V gene segment were excluded. In an earlier analysis of some 590 of the donors, a V segment was called functional when productive rearrangements were above 56.7%, and segregating when the standard deviation between donors exceeded 5%. To diagnose cytomegalovirus status from the catalog of TCR beta chain sequences, a statistical classification framework was built. A later analysis assigned V and J genes by comparing TCR nucleotide sequences with IMGT/GENE-DB human TR gene sequences. A later analysis assigned CDR3 sequences and most-parsimonious VDJ recombination scenarios with the TCRdist pipeline. A later analysis defined each TCR beta chain by its CDR3 amino acid sequence plus V-gene family, and excluded reads lacking a unique V-gene family. A later analysis removed several hundred highly shared, low-generation-probability nucleotide sequences to deal with suspected cross-contamination and a sequencing artifact. A later analysis calculated a clonal expansion index for each public chain from normalized within-repertoire ranks of inferred template counts. In a later analysis, generation probabilities were computed with a VDJ recombination model fitted to out-of-frame rearrangements, and the resulting probabilities were checked against IGoR. In a later analysis, TCR-TCR, TCR-HLA and TCR-CMV co-occurrence was scored with hypergeometric tests, and a repertoire-size bias correction was applied to TCR pairs. To estimate false discovery rates, a later analysis permuted the HLA or CMV assignments 20 times. A later analysis grouped co-occurring TCRs with DBSCAN, adding TCRdist sequence similarity when clustering within HLA-allele-positive subsets. Repertoires with fewer than 30,000 or more than 120,000 public chains were left out of co-occurrence clustering, as were about 5 repertoires with anomalous nucleotide sharing. In its TCRdb copy, this immuneACCESS table keeps in-frame sequences only and misses some clones. Where compared with another copy, unresolved V genes explain less than half of these, and the others have no known cause. V and J calls and clone size follow that table, whereas D and trimming were derived from the DNA. Present in this sample are 200,000 or so clones, approximately 80% of which were seen just once. 2.5% to 3.5% of the sample belongs to the ten largest clones.

The cohort comprised fewer than 700 healthy bone marrow donors. At the time of sampling, all cohort members were nominally healthy, though unrecorded immune exposures were likely present. The donor tested CMV seronegative, placing the donor among the roughly 400 seronegative members of the cohort. Every donor gave a peripheral blood sample, and the peripheral blood mononuclear cells from that sample were used for TCR beta sequencing. Genomic DNA was extracted from the blood cell samples with the Qiagen DNeasy Blood Extraction Kit. The germline V end is reduced by 3 bases and the J end by 8 bases; junction bases left unmatched: 6. According to the germline V gene (reference sequence), CDR1 reads LNHDA and CDR2 reads SQIVND. Taken from cysteine to phenylalanine, the CDR3 has 15 residues. The retained sequence is limited to the CDR3, 45 bases, with the frame set at the first base.

The clonotype was recovered from a man aged 25 to 40 in good health and CMV-seronegative. The chain uses TRBV19 and TRBJ2-1; 11 bases in the junction line up with TRBD1. Material: PBMCs. The CDR3 protein sequence reads: CASSMGTGGRDEQFF. The DNA sequence follows: TGTGCCAGTAGTATGGGGACAGGGGGTAGGGATGAGCAGTTCTTC.